This T cell receptor beta chain originates from a study of T cells after yellow fever vaccination (dated by TCRdb to between 2018 and 2021). Broadly, across the study: Libraries from fractions with low cell numbers were prepared with the SMART-Seq v4 Ultra Low Input RNA kit. Blood was collected at multiple timepoints before and after primary and secondary immunization, and bulk PBMC replicates and cell subsets were isolated. The cohort comprised two healthy male donors, one aged 18 to 29 and one aged 30 to 39 years. To follow T-cell clones before and after primary and booster YFV17D yellow fever vaccination, bulk TCR alpha and beta repertoires were sequenced over time. What the authors observed across the whole study: Compared with the primary T-cell response, the secondary T-cell response was faster but weaker, reaching its peak on day 5 rather than on day 15. Because only a couple of donors were included in the study, the extent to which the findings can be generalized is limited. After the booster, most clones that had expanded after primary vaccination were detected again (about 97% of CD4 and more than 80% of CD8), suggesting broad maintenance of memory. A small fraction of clonotypes appeared in both the CD4 and CD8 compartments, likely as a result of convergent recombination. Computational filtering was required because FACS-sorted repertoires could contain abundant contaminating clonotypes from the bulk population.

In the paper's terms, the treatment or condition label means: live attenuated yellow fever vaccine strain. At every blood-draw timepoint, two biological replicates of bulk PBMCs were collected. PBMCs were isolated from peripheral blood using a standard Ficoll-Paque protocol. TriZol was used to extract RNA from bulk PBMCs, CD4 and CD8 fractions, and dextramer-positive and dextramer-negative fractions. V is shortened by 7 bases, J by 1 base, and the region joining them spans 7 bases. The germline V gene (reference sequence) provides CDR1 SEHNR and CDR2 FQNEAQ. The CDR3 runs 13 residues from the cysteine to the phenylalanine. Only CDR3 DNA remains: 39 bases, in frame from the first base. Instrument used: Illumina NovaSeq 6000. TCR cDNA was synthesized by 5'RACE template switching, through which a universal primer site and unique molecular identifiers were introduced. cDNA synthesis was primed from both the TCR alpha and TCR beta constant segments. Libraries were amplified in two PCR steps, with sample barcodes and sequencing adapters added in the second step. Sequencing of the libraries was done on either Illumina HiSeq 2500 (2x100 bp) or NovaSeq (2x150 bp). From the authors' description of their analysis: Demultiplexing of reads and collapsing into UMI consensus sequences were performed with MIGEC, and V(D)J alignment was carried out with MiXCR. Using edgeR on replicate PBMC samples, clonotypes were called vaccine-responding if FDR was below 0.01 and the log2 fold change was above 5 up to day 15. Each bulk clonotype was labeled CD4 or CD8 based on which sequenced repertoire, CD4 or CD8, contained the clonotype at higher abundance. TCRdb trimmed public reads at Q25 via fastp, called clones via MiXCR and kept in-frame beta chains. CDR3 protein sequences are deduplicated, and each keeps its most common genes and DNA. The authors' filters were not applied to this entry. The sample records some 240,000 distinct CDR3 sequences, 3.6% of which are singletons. Jointly, the top ten make up about 19% of the sample.

This clonotype was found many times. Its antigen remains unidentified. No base qualities exist here, and no much larger clone lies one base off it. The chain joins TRBV7-9 to TRBJ2-2; no D segment can be confidently identified. The specimen was PBMCs, collected 15 days after the yellow fever booster vaccination. The sequence was collected from a man younger than 35 who received the YFV17D yellow fever vaccine. The nucleotide sequence reads as follows: TGTGCCAGCACACCGGGGAACACCGGGGAGCTGTTTTTT. It encodes CASTPGNTGELFF.